What follows is one T cell receptor beta chain and its context. Antigen specificity is unknown. All donors participated as healthy donors of bone marrow. These data originate in a study of cytomegalovirus exposure and HLA in healthy donors. The wider study: Ancestry clustering placed roughly 86% of 350 to 500 genotyped donors in the Caucasian-associated cluster. Findings and caveats of the study: Several of the most significant clusters appeared, in a later analysis, to be linked to common viral pathogens. Most sequenced TCRs were rare (though some public TCRs occurred in many donors).

Amplification used 60 Vbeta primers and 13 Jbeta primers. Profiled with immunoSEQ multiplex PCR; TCRdb holds only in-frame clones, not every one. The clone table shows around 140,000 clones, with the ten largest holding roughly 1.7%. Unmatched junction bases numbered 5, after V lost 4 bases and J lost 3 bases. The CDR3 length is 15 residues. Germline V gene data show CDR1 as SNHLY and CDR2 as FYNNEI. The chain joins TRBV2 to TRBJ2-7; 11 positions agree with TRBD1. The sample taken for sequencing was PBMCs. The source of this sequence is a woman in her forties in good health and CMV-seropositive. CDR3 sequence reads: CASSVGGTGGYEQYF. The CDR3 bases are TGTGCCAGCAGTGTAGGGGGGACAGGGGGCTACGAGCAGTACTTC. Looking up the rest from reference TRBV2 and TRBJ2-7 gives the full variable domain: EPEVTQTPSHQVTQMGQEVILRCVPISNHLYFYWYRQILGQKVEFLVSFYNNEISEKSEIFDDQFSVERPDGSNFTLKIRSTKLEDSAMYFCASSVGGTGGYEQYFGPGTRLTVT.